One sample yielded the 25 T cell receptor beta chains listed below, sequenced in a study of T cell responses to AZD1222 COVID-19 vaccine. Clones were sequenced by immunoSEQ multiplex PCR, and TCRdb holds only the in-frame ones, with some missing. The table includes 150,000 to 200,000 clones, over 70% detected once. Source: peripheral blood, taken on day 0 of MenACWY control vaccination. The receptors here all came from an adult in good health.

This clone was recorded a few times. The V call is TRBV6-5, the J call TRBJ1-6; D is unclear. V was trimmed by 7 bases and J by 4 bases, leaving 14 bases between them. The germline gives CDR1 MNHEY, CDR2 SVGAGI. The CDR3 loop spans 15 amino acids. The CDR3, as DNA: TGTGCCAGCACAGAGGAGAGAAGTTATAATTCACCCCTCCACTTT. Its protein is CASTEERSYNSPLHF.

J is TRBJ2-2 and V is TRBV6-5; tentatively, D is TRBD1 or TRBD2 (6 bases each). Germline lookup yields CDR1 MNHEY and CDR2 SVGAGI. CDR3 length equals 14 residues. V was cut by 6 bases and J by 6 bases, with 14 bases left in between. CDR3 residues: CASRPSGEAGELFF. The CDR3, as DNA: TGTGCCAGCAGACCCTCAGGGGAGGCCGGGGAGCTGTTTTTT.

The CDR3 nucleotides are TGCGCCAGCAGCATTGGGGGGACCTATGGCTACACCTTC. This codes for CASSIGGTYGYTF. The rearrangement links TRBV5-1 to TRBJ1-2; D might be TRBD1 (5 bases). Germline-derived CDR1 and CDR2 are SGHRS and YFSETQ. V shed 4 bases and J shed 4 bases, with 11 bases lying between them. This CDR3 is 13 amino acids long.

The chain links TRBV7-9 to TRBJ1-2; TRBD1 matches 8 bases. Germline loops: CDR1 SEHNR, CDR2 FQNEAQ (reference sequence). The CDR3 consists of 19 residues. The V and J ends lost 7 bases and 4 bases, in that order; junction bases with no gene match: 23. The CDR3 DNA reads TGTGCCAGCAACTCCGTCGGACAGGGAGTCAGCTCTGCGACCTATGGCTACACCTTC. It yields the protein CASNSVGQGVSSATYGYTF.

V is TRBV9 and J is TRBJ2-7; tentative D call: TRBD1 (5 bases). The CDR3 has 13 residues. V lost 3 bases to trimming and J lost 9 bases, with 16 bases between them. The V gene's germline CDR1 is SGDLS and CDR2 YYNGEE. The CDR3 bases are TGTGCCAGCAGCGCTGAAGATAGGGGTTTGCAGTACTTC. This codes for CASSAEDRGLQYF.

V is TRBV6-1 and J is TRBJ1-5; possible D gene TRBD1, 6 bases. The CDR3 covers 16 residues. CDR1 MNHNS and CDR2 SASEGT come from the germline V gene. The V and J ends lost 3 bases and 7 bases respectively, with 19 bases between them. The CDR3 nucleotides are TGTGCCAGCAGTGAGGTAGTTATAGGGGGAGGGCAGCCCCAGCATTTT. It yields the protein CASSEVVIGGGQPQHF.

This clone was detected a few times. The chain carries TRBV7-2 and TRBJ1-2; 9 bases align to TRBD1. This CDR3 comprises 15 residues. V was clipped by 5 bases and J by 1 base; unmatched bases: 5. The germline V gene has CDR1 SGHTA and CDR2 FQGNSA. The CDR3 DNA reads TGTGCCAGCAGCACCCGGACAGGGGATAACTATGGCTACACCTTC. Its protein product is CASSTRTGDNYGYTF.

The chain has TRBV4-1 and TRBJ2-1, with D hard to call. Germline V gene sequence: CDR1 MGHRA, CDR2 YSYEKL. V was trimmed by 2 bases and J by 5 bases, leaving 13 bases between them. The length of the CDR3 is 15 residues. The CDR3 is CASSQPGGPNNEQFF. In nucleotides, the CDR3 is TGCGCCAGCAGCCAACCCGGCGGTCCTAACAATGAGCAGTTCTTC.

This CDR3 reads CASRTSGSYEQYF. The CDR3 bases are TGTGCCAGCAGGACTAGCGGGAGCTACGAGCAGTACTTC. The chain employs TRBV12-3 or TRBV12-4 and TRBJ2-7; 12 bases align to TRBD2. This CDR3 comprises 13 residues. Germline trimming cut 6 bases from V and 3 bases from J; bases unmatched to any gene: 0.

The J gene is TRBJ2-7, the V gene TRBV19; a possible D gene is TRBD2 (5 bases). The CDR3 extends over 14 amino acids. Germline assignment: CDR1 LNHDA and CDR2 SQIVND (reference sequence). V lost 5 bases to trimming and J lost 7 bases, with 18 bases between them. CDR3 DNA sequence: TGTGCCAGTAGTGCCCGGGGTCCCCCTGAAGAGCAGTACTTC. This translates into CASSARGPPEEQYF.

This clone was detected once. The V and J genes are TRBV19 and TRBJ1-4, with D perhaps TRBD1 (5 bases). With 10 bases removed from V and 0 bases from J, the gap between germline ends came to 15 bases. This CDR3 contains 15 residues. Germline V gives CDR1 LNHDA, CDR2 SQIVND (reference sequence). CDR3 protein: CATLPTGTTNEKLFF. CDR3 nucleotides: TGTGCCACTTTACCCACAGGTACAACTAATGAAAAACTGTTTTTT.

This chain uses TRBV27 with TRBJ2-1, with TRBD1 identical over 7 bases. The CDR3 sequence is 13 residues long. The germline V gene has CDR1 MNHEY and CDR2 SMNVEV (reference sequence). V was clipped by 5 bases and J by 12 bases; unmatched bases: 10. CDR3 sequence reads: CASSVRTGQAQFF. CDR3 in DNA: TGTGCCAGCAGTGTACGGACAGGACAAGCGCAGTTCTTC.

The chain recombines TRBV15 with TRBJ2-1, with D possibly matching TRBD2 (5 bases). Germline V gene data show CDR1 as LNHNV and CDR2 as YYDKDF (reference sequence). Trimming removed 0 bases from V and 2 bases from J, with 14 bases in between. CDR3 size: 17 residues. CDR3 sequence: CATSRERAERPYNEQFF. The CDR3 coding sequence is TGTGCCACCAGCAGAGAGCGAGCGGAAAGGCCCTACAATGAGCAGTTCTTC.

The chain carries TRBV6-1 and TRBJ1-3, with 8 bases aligning to TRBD1. In germline, CDR1 is MNHNS, CDR2 SASEGT. This CDR3 contains 17 residues. After removal of 4 bases from V and 0 bases from J, the junction contained 8 bases not matched to a gene. The CDR3 protein is CASSALTGAYSGNTIYF. CDR3 DNA: TGTGCCAGCAGTGCGCTGACAGGGGCGTACTCTGGAAACACCATATATTTT.

The chain joins TRBV5-1 to TRBJ2-7; TRBD1 might be the D (6 bases). Deletions cut 0 bases from V and 3 bases from J, with 19 bases between. The germline V gene encodes CDR1 SGHRS and CDR2 YFSETQ. The CDR3 runs 17 residues. The CDR3 sequence is CASSLVARDTGDYEQYF. The CDR3 bases are TGCGCCAGCAGCTTGGTTGCGAGGGACACTGGTGACTACGAGCAGTACTTC. The full variable domain, its missing parts supplied by reference TRBV5-1 and TRBJ2-7, is KAGVTQTPRYLIKTRGQQVTLSCSPISGHRSVSWYQQTPGQGLQFLFEYFSETQRNKGNFPGRFSGRQFSNSRSEMNVSTLELGDSALYLCASSLVARDTGDYEQYFGPGTRLTVT.

V is TRBV5-8 and J is TRBJ2-5, with 7 positions matching TRBD2. V shed 0 bases and J 0 bases; nucleotides not matched to a gene: 2. Germline V gene data show CDR1 as SGHTS and CDR2 as YDEGEE. The CDR3 has 15 amino acids. In DNA, the CDR3 is TGTGCCAGCAGCTTGGGGGGGGGTCACCAAGAGACCCAGTACTTC. It specifies CASSLGGGHQETQYF.

The chain combines TRBV29-1 with TRBJ2-1; 13 bases fit TRBD2. After removal of 6 bases from V and 0 bases from J, the junction contained 8 bases not matched to a gene. Germline V gene lookup returns CDR1 SQVTM and CDR2 ANQGSEA. There are 17 residues in the CDR3. The CDR3 loop reads CSVVPGLAGSSYNEQFF. CDR3 nucleotide sequence: TGCAGCGTAGTACCGGGACTAGCGGGGAGCTCCTACAATGAGCAGTTCTTC.

The chain couples TRBV9 to TRBJ2-7; a possible D gene is TRBD2 (6 bases). V lost 2 bases and J 7 bases, leaving 22 bases between the germline ends. Germline V gene sequence: CDR1 SGDLS, CDR2 YYNGEE. The CDR3 totals 16 residues. CDR3 in amino acids: CASSVTGVGPGGEQYF. DNA for the CDR3: TGTGCCAGCAGCGTCACGGGCGTCGGGCCCGGGGGTGAGCAGTACTTC.

This clone was detected a few times. The chain joins TRBV6-5 to TRBJ2-7; D possibly uses TRBD1 or TRBD2 (6 bases each). Germline lookup yields CDR1 MNHEY and CDR2 SVGAGI. The CDR3 covers 15 residues. The V gene lost 0 bases and the J gene lost 3 bases, with 12 bases spanning the gap. The CDR3: CASSYSGGSLYEQYF. The DNA for the CDR3 is TGTGCCAGCAGTTACTCGGGGGGCTCTCTCTACGAGCAGTACTTC.

The J gene is TRBJ2-7, the V gene TRBV7-2; TRBD2 matches at 9 bases. Germline V CDR1 and CDR2: SGHTA, FQGNSA. V was pared by 1 base and J by 2 bases, with 6 bases of the junction left unmatched. This CDR3 has 16 amino acids. This chain's CDR3 is CASSLDPGLAAYEQYF. The CDR3 DNA reads TGTGCCAGCAGCTTAGATCCGGGACTAGCAGCCTACGAGCAGTACTTC.

This chain joins TRBV7-2 and TRBJ2-7, with 14 bases lining up with TRBD2. J was trimmed by 0 bases and V by 3 bases; bases with no gene match: 10. This CDR3 spans 19 amino acids. Germline lookup yields CDR1 SGHTA and CDR2 FQGNSA. This chain's CDR3 is CASSFRTSGGPTYSYEQYF. CDR3 bases: TGTGCCAGCAGCTTCCGGACTAGCGGGGGGCCGACTTACTCCTACGAGCAGTACTTC.

The V call is TRBV5-1, the J call TRBJ2-1; 12 positions match TRBD2. There are 15 residues in the CDR3. Germline CDR1 reads SGHRS; CDR2 reads YFSETQ. Trimming at V came to 6 bases and at J to 8 bases, leaving 9 bases not matched to a gene. The CDR3 loop reads CASTPLAGGGYEQFF. CDR3 sequence (DNA): TGCGCCAGCACTCCACTAGCGGGGGGCGGCTATGAGCAGTTCTTC.

This clone was recorded once. This CDR3 reads CASSFSASGTASTGELFF. The CDR3 DNA follows: TGTGCCAGCAGCTTTTCAGCTAGCGGGACCGCCTCCACCGGGGAGCTGTTTTTT. The V gene is TRBV11-2, the J gene TRBJ2-2; 9 bases align to TRBD2. Germline values: CDR1 SGHAT, CDR2 FQNNGV. V shed 3 bases, J shed 4 bases, and the junction held 12 bases outside the gene matches. The CDR3 sequence is 18 residues long.

This chain connects TRBV6-5 to TRBJ1-6; 7 bases are shared with TRBD1. Losses at the gene ends were 7 bases for V and 1 base for J; bases not matched to a gene: 4. The CDR3 totals 15 residues. Germline V gene sequence: CDR1 MNHEY, CDR2 SVGAGI. The DNA of the CDR3 is TGTGCCAGCACCGTACAGGGGTCCTATAATTCACCCCTCCACTTT. It translates to CASTVQGSYNSPLHF.

The rearrangement links TRBV19 to TRBJ1-2; D call uncertain. The ends were cut back, 3 bases at V and 5 bases at J, with 7 bases in the middle. CDR3 length equals 12 residues. Per the germline V gene, CDR1 is LNHDA and CDR2 is SQIVND (reference sequence). This chain's CDR3 is CASSIEEYGYTF. The CDR3 DNA follows: TGTGCCAGTAGTATCGAAGAATATGGCTACACCTTC.